These 10 T cell receptor beta chains were all obtained from the same sample, sequenced in a study of beta chain features in type 1 diabetes. Whole-study results and caveats: Within each of all four CD4+ subsets, Type 1 diabetes patients had TCRB CDR3s that were moderately but significantly shorter.

No cognate antigen is known for these TCRs. Investigators reverse transcribed all isolated RNA, so they sequenced expressed TCRB transcripts. Sequencing was performed with immunoSEQ multiplex PCR; in TCRdb, only in-frame clones are kept and a portion is missing. This table holds around 310,000 clones, roughly 14% found once. The sample comprised naive CD4+ T cells from blood. These receptors were obtained from a young woman with type 1 diabetes.

This clone has just a few counts. V gene TRBV5-4 combines with J gene TRBJ2-7; the D gene is possibly TRBD1 (6 bases). CDR3 size: 14 residues. Germline CDR1 reads SGHNT; CDR2 reads YYREEE (reference sequence). Here the CDR3 reads CASSPRTDSYEQYV. For the CDR3, the DNA is TGCGCCAGCAGCCCCCGGACAGACTCCTACGAGCAGTACGTC.

The chain is built from TRBV19 and TRBJ2-1, with 10 bases aligning to TRBD2. Germline V CDR1 and CDR2: LNHDA, SQIVND (reference sequence). Trimming removed 3 bases from V and 6 bases from J; junction bases left unmatched: 11. The CDR3 consists of 17 residues. The CDR3 loop reads CASSISSGSMVGNEQFF. The CDR3 region has the DNA TGTGCCAGTAGTATCTCTAGCGGGAGTATGGTGGGCAATGAGCAGTTCTTC.

The rearrangement joins TRBV4-3 to TRBJ2-7, with 8 positions matching TRBD2. This CDR3 is built from 14 residues. Trimming cost V 5 bases and J 7 bases; bases outside gene matches: 10. Germline V CDR1 and CDR2: LGHNA, YSLEER. CDR3 in DNA: TGCGCCAGCAGCTTGATCGGAGCGGGAGTTGAGCAGTACGTC. This sequence encodes CASSLIGAGVEQYV.

The chain uses TRBV2 and TRBJ2-1, with D perhaps matching TRBD2 (6 bases). Germline V lookup: CDR1 SNHLY, CDR2 FYNNEI. V lost 6 bases, J lost 6 bases, and 12 bases lay in between. CDR3 length equals 13 residues. In nucleotides, the CDR3 is TGTGCCAGCAGCCGCATACTAGCCAATGAGCAGTTCTTC. This translates into CASSRILANEQFF.

Written as DNA, the CDR3 is TGTGCCAGCAGCATTCGGGGACTACCCTCCTTCGAGCAGTACGTC. Its protein product is CASSIRGLPSFEQYV. The chain has TRBV11-1 and TRBJ2-7; 7 nucleotides align to TRBD2. Per germline, CDR1 SGHAT and CDR2 FQDESV (reference sequence). This CDR3 comprises 15 residues.

J is TRBJ2-3 and V is TRBV2, with 8 bases aligning to TRBD2. Germline-derived CDR1 and CDR2 are SNHLY and FYNNEI. V dropped 7 bases and J dropped 0; count of bases not matched to a gene: 15. This CDR3 contains 18 residues. This chain's CDR3 is CASTPPPLQRESTDTQYF. CDR3 in DNA: TGTGCCAGCACCCCTCCCCCCCTTCAGCGGGAGAGCACAGATACGCAGTATTTT.

Only a few counts were recorded for this clone. The V call is TRBV4-3, the J call TRBJ2-1; tentative D call: TRBD1 (6 bases). The length of the CDR3 is 15 residues. Deletions cut 0 bases from V and 2 bases from J, with 8 bases between. Germline assignment: CDR1 LGHNA and CDR2 YSLEER. The DNA for the CDR3 is TGCGCCAGCAGCCAAGATGGGGGCCCCTACAATGAGCAGTTCTTC. Translating gives CASSQDGGPYNEQFF.

The chain carries TRBV5-4 and TRBJ2-2; 15 bases match TRBD2. Trimming cost V 4 bases and J 4 bases; bases outside gene matches: 8. CDR1 and CDR2 from the germline V gene are SGHNT and YYREEE (reference sequence). The CDR3 contains 18 residues. The CDR3: CASSPRTSGRARTGELFF. CDR3 nucleotides: TGTGCCAGCAGCCCGCGGACTAGCGGGAGGGCCCGCACCGGGGAGCTGTTTTTT.

This clone has only a few counts. V is TRBV11-2 and J is TRBJ2-3; perhaps TRBD1 as D (7 bases). Per germline, CDR1 SGHAT and CDR2 FQNNGV. V was trimmed by 4 bases and J by 7 bases, leaving 18 bases between them. This CDR3 is 15 amino acids long. The CDR3 sequence is CASSYTGDGGYTQYF. The DNA of the CDR3 is TGTGCCAGCAGCTATACAGGGGATGGAGGGTATACGCAGTATTTT.

This clone has more than one count but fewer than ten. The rearrangement links TRBV9 to TRBJ2-1; 7 bases match TRBD2. Losses at the gene ends were 4 bases for V and 0 bases for J; bases not matched to a gene: 7. CDR1 is SGDLS, CDR2 YYNGEE, per germline. The CDR3 loop spans 16 amino acids. CDR3: CASSPLRGSSYNEQFF. The DNA for the CDR3 is TGTGCCAGCAGCCCCCTGCGCGGGAGCTCCTACAATGAGCAGTTCTTC.